This T cell receptor beta chain is from a study of human T cells and chemical hapten exposure. Study results and caveats: Significantly more large CDR3 similarity clusters were formed by expanded TCRs than by controls.

This CDR3 region has 16 residues. With 2 bases removed from V and 8 bases from J, the gap between germline ends came to 19 bases. Germline CDR1 MNHNS, CDR2 SASEGT. Time point given: patch test 2, 6 weeks after DPC sensitization. Treatment described: therapeutic diphenylcyclopropenone sensitization with weekly scalp DPC. Blood was collected ahead of every patch test applied. Unfractionated whole blood served as the source for total RNA extraction. A word on this clonotype: What it binds is not known.

TCRdb processed the RACE reads anew with MiXCR; each CDR3 protein has one entry. This table holds roughly 120,000 distinct CDR3 sequences, 9% to 9.5% found once. This receptor was obtained from a woman in her thirties or forties with alopecia areata. Some clones in this sample may be carry-over from other donors' samples. The chain is built from TRBV6-1 and TRBJ1-5, with D possibly TRBD1 on 5 matching bases. The material sequenced was whole blood, taken in connection with sensitization to the hapten diphenylcyclopropenone (DPC). CDR3 residues: CASSEWVTAFREPQHF. CDR3 nucleotide sequence: TGTGCCAGCAGTGAATGGGTGACGGCGTTCAGGGAGCCCCAGCATTTT.